This T cell receptor (beta chain) was sequenced during a study of T-cell reconstitution after alpha-beta-depleted transplantation in children. This CDR3 has 16 residues. Germline CDR1 and CDR2: SGHKS and YYEKEE (reference sequence). Trimming removed 0 bases from V and 5 bases from J, with 17 bases in between. Unique molecular identifiers featured in how the TCRbeta library was prepared. One entry per CDR3 protein results from TCRdb running MiXCR on the PCR reads. The sample holds a few hundred thousand distinct CDR3 sequences, about 16% seen once. This sequence originates from a human donor who donated a stem cell graft to a child with acute lymphoblastic leukemia. The chain uses TRBV5-5 and TRBJ2-5; tentatively, D is TRBD1 or TRBD2 (5 bases each). The sequencing used PBMCs from the stem cell graft donor, collected from the stem cell graft. The CDR3 loop reads CASSLEGTSGLETQYF. The CDR3 nucleotides read TGTGCCAGCAGCTTGGAGGGGACCAGCGGCCTCGAGACCCAGTACTTC.